One and the same sample provided the 21 T cell receptor beta chains below, sequenced in a study of tumor-infiltrating lymphocytes in primary liver carcinoma. Germline DNA was also extracted, and blood RNA derived from unsorted whole blood. cDNA specific to TCR beta was made from approximately 0.55 ug of total RNA, with a constant-region primer employed for priming. Libraries for TCR beta were built through three nested multiplex PCR rounds, which together made up a slightly modified ARM-PCR procedure. It was with TRBV1-TRBV30 forward primers and a C-beta reverse primer that the first two PCR rounds were run, at roughly 11 cycles each. TCRdb reanalysed the multiplex PCR reads using MiXCR and keeps one entry per CDR3 protein. The repertoire consists of about 180,000 distinct CDR3 sequences, with 60% occurring once and the leading ten covering approximately 67%. The sample consisted of peripheral blood. Receptors were obtained from a man aged 35 to 55 with primary liver carcinoma and hepatitis B virus infection.

This clonotype was counted at least ten times. The rearrangement joins TRBV11-2 to TRBJ2-7; TRBD1 agrees at 8 bases. The CDR3 extends over 13 amino acids. V lost 5 bases to trimming and J lost 7 bases; unmatched junction nucleotides: 7. Germline V lookup: CDR1 SGHAT, CDR2 FQNNGV. This CDR3 is CASSPRTGPEQYF. DNA of the CDR3: TGTGCCAGCAGCCCGCGGACAGGGCCGGAGCAGTACTTC. Using reference TRBV11-2 and TRBJ2-7 for the parts outside the CDR3, the full variable domain is EAGVAQSPRYKIIEKRQSVAFWCNPISGHATLYWYQQILGQGPKLLIQFQNNGVVDDSQLPKDRFSAERLKGVDSTLKIQPAKLEDSAVYLCASSPRTGPEQYFGPGTRLTVT.

This clonotype was observed a few times. This chain uses TRBV6-1 with TRBJ2-3; 9 bases are shared with TRBD1. Losses at the gene ends were 0 bases for V and 6 bases for J; bases not matched to a gene: 1. Germline V gives CDR1 MNHNS, CDR2 SASEGT. This CDR3 region has 14 residues. DNA for the CDR3: TGTGCCAGCAGTGAAGCGACAGGGGGTGATACGCAGTATTTT. It encodes CASSEATGGDTQYF.

V is TRBV12-3 or TRBV12-4 and J is TRBJ2-7, with D perhaps given as TRBD1 or TRBD2 (6 bases each). The CDR3 covers 13 residues. The V gene lost 11 bases and the J gene lost 3 bases, with 17 bases spanning the gap. The CDR3 sequence: CASRGDTHYEQYF. The DNA for the CDR3 is TGTGCCTCGAGGGGGGACACTCACTACGAGCAGTACTTC.

The rearrangement joins TRBV6-5 to TRBJ2-4; perhaps TRBD2 as D (7 bases). The length of the CDR3 is 15 residues. The V end was cut by 0 bases, the J end by 7 bases, with 13 bases between. Germline V gene data show CDR1 as MNHEY and CDR2 as SVGAGI. The CDR3 region has the DNA TGTGCCAGCAGTTACTCTTACAGGGAGGGTAACATTCAGTACTTC. Its translation: CASSYSYREGNIQYF.

The gene calls are TRBV4-1 and TRBJ2-7; perhaps TRBD1 as D (6 bases). V lost 4 bases, J lost 6 bases, and 13 bases lay in between. Germline V gene lookup returns CDR1 MGHRA and CDR2 YSYEKL. The CDR3 is made up of 13 amino acids. CDR3 loop: CASSRDQGTEQYF. CDR3 sequence (DNA): TGCGCCAGCAGCCGAGATCAGGGGACCGAGCAGTACTTC.

Concerning this clonotype: A much more abundant neighbour one base away suggests this may be a read error. The chain combines TRBV30 with TRBJ2-3; maybe TRBD2 (5 bases). The CDR3 extends over 13 amino acids. CDR1 is GTSNPN and CDR2 is SVGIG in the germline V gene (reference sequence). Trimming stripped 6 bases from V and 1 base from J, with 11 bases between. The CDR3 protein is CACIPGCTDTQYF. CDR3 in DNA: TGTGCCTGTATACCGGGGTGCACAGATACGCAGTATTTT.

To note about this clonotype: Its ends do not fully match the called genes, so a read error is possible. The chain joins TRBV11-2 to TRBJ2-7, with D perhaps TRBD2 (6 bases). Germline V gene data show CDR1 as SGHAT and CDR2 as FQNNGV. The CDR3 totals 15 residues. The CDR3: CASSSRGSFTYEQHF. In DNA form, the CDR3 reads TGTGCCAGCAGCTCCCGGGGGAGCTTTACCTACGAGCAGCATTTC.

The chain has TRBV4-1 and TRBJ2-7; 8 bases fit TRBD2. Germline lookup yields CDR1 MGHRA and CDR2 YSYEKL. J was trimmed by 3 bases and V by 1 base; bases with no gene match: 5. The CDR3 sequence is 15 residues long. CDR3: CASSQGTSGHYEQYF. DNA of the CDR3: TGCGCCAGCAGCCAAGGCACTAGCGGACACTACGAGCAGTACTTC.

This rearrangement joins TRBV4-2 to TRBJ2-1, with 11 bases aligning to TRBD2. This CDR3 comprises 18 residues. V lost 2 bases and J lost 5; bases outside the gene matches: 11. Germline V CDR1 and CDR2: LGHNA, YNFKEQ. The CDR3 reads CASSQRVGGLAVHNEQFF. Written as DNA, the CDR3 is TGTGCCAGCAGCCAACGTGTAGGGGGACTAGCGGTCCACAATGAGCAGTTCTTC.

In its sample, this clonotype was seen a few times. The chain links TRBV6-1 to TRBJ2-6, with 7 positions matching TRBD2. Trimming removed 5 bases from V and 2 bases from J; junction bases left unmatched: 3. Germline assignment: CDR1 MNHNS and CDR2 SASEGT. This CDR3 contains 15 residues. The CDR3 sequence is CASSFRGAGANVLTF. DNA for the CDR3: TGTGCCAGCAGTTTTCGGGGGGCTGGGGCCAACGTCCTGACTTTC.

In regard to this clonotype: A junction end diverges from the germline sequence, so it may reflect a read error. The genes are TRBV4-1 and TRBJ1-2; D is ambiguous. The CDR3 has 15 residues. CDR1 and CDR2 from the germline V gene are MGHRA and YSYEKL. CDR3 residues: CPSSHPGQQNYGYTF. The CDR3 bases are TGCCCCAGCAGTCACCCCGGGCAGCAGAACTATGGTTACACCTTC.

This clonotype showed up many times. The chain joins TRBV11-2 to TRBJ2-3; D is ambiguous. This CDR3 has 11 residues. V was clipped by 5 bases and J by 2 bases, with 2 bases between them. Germline V lookup: CDR1 SGHAT, CDR2 FQNNGV. In DNA, the CDR3 is TGTGCCAGCAGCACCACAGATACGCAGTATTTT. This encodes CASSTTDTQYF.

This clonotype was observed a few times. The V gene is TRBV29-1, the J gene TRBJ2-5, with a tentative D call TRBD2 (5 bases). Germline V gives CDR1 SQVTM, CDR2 ANQGSEA. The CDR3 is 14 residues long. V shed 7 bases and J shed 5 bases, with 20 bases lying between them. CDR3 residues: CSAHSDGITETQYF. The CDR3 nucleotides are TGCAGCGCCCACTCGGACGGGATTACCGAGACCCAGTACTTC.

Worth noting for this clonotype: Given a much more abundant clone one base away, this may be a read error. The CDR3 does not close with the conserved phenylalanine or tryptophan, likely indicating a read error. This chain connects TRBV4-2 to TRBJ2-7; 10 nucleotides match TRBD2. The CDR3 runs to 14 residues. Germline trimming cut 0 bases from V and 5 bases from J; bases unmatched to any gene: 1. CDR1 LGHNA and CDR2 YNFKEQ come from the germline V gene. The CDR3 coding sequence is TGTGCCAGCAGCCAAGATGGGACTAGCGACGAGCAGTACATC. Translation: CASSQDGTSDEQYI.

This clonotype has ten or more counts. The V call is TRBV11-2, the J call TRBJ2-5; D is ambiguous. The germline V gene has CDR1 SGHAT and CDR2 FQNNGV. The CDR3 sequence is 11 residues long. Trimming removed 5 bases at V and 0 bases at J, with 1 base between. The CDR3 here is CASSNQETQYF. For the CDR3, the DNA is TGTGCCAGCAGCAACCAAGAGACCCAGTACTTC. Full variable domain (rest looked up from reference TRBV11-2 and TRBJ2-5): EAGVAQSPRYKIIEKRQSVAFWCNPISGHATLYWYQQILGQGPKLLIQFQNNGVVDDSQLPKDRFSAERLKGVDSTLKIQPAKLEDSAVYLCASSNQETQYFGPGTRLLVL.

The rearrangement joins TRBV30 to TRBJ1-1; D gene uncertain. Trimming removed 0 bases at V and 5 bases at J, with 10 bases between. The CDR3 extends over 13 amino acids. Germline values: CDR1 GTSNPN, CDR2 SVGIG (reference sequence). The CDR3 loop reads CAWSVHSGTEAFF. In DNA, the CDR3 is TGTGCCTGGAGTGTACACTCTGGGACTGAAGCTTTCTTT.

This clonotype was detected many times. J is TRBJ2-1 and V is TRBV11-2, with D possibly matching TRBD2 (6 bases). V was trimmed by 0 bases and J by 4 bases, leaving 10 bases between them. The CDR3 has 15 residues. From germline, CDR1 is SGHAT and CDR2 FQNNGV. Here the CDR3 reads CASSLEAGHYNEQFF. For the CDR3, the DNA is TGTGCCAGCAGCTTAGAGGCGGGGCATTACAATGAGCAGTTCTTC.

This clonotype was detected a few times. This chain uses TRBV6-5 with TRBJ2-5; a possible D gene is TRBD1 (7 bases). Germline CDR1 is MNHEY and CDR2 is SVGAGI. This CDR3 has 13 residues. The ends were cut back, 7 bases at V and 4 bases at J, with 13 bases in the middle. The CDR3 sequence is CASTQGGAETQYF. The CDR3 DNA reads as TGTGCCAGCACCCAGGGGGGCGCAGAGACCCAGTACTTC.

The rearrangement joins TRBV10-3 to TRBJ1-2; possibly TRBD1 for D (5 bases). CDR1 and CDR2 from the germline V gene are ENHRY and SYGVKD. Deletions cut 8 bases from V and 3 bases from J, with 10 bases between. The CDR3 is made up of 12 amino acids. The CDR3 DNA is TGTGCCATCGGTGCGGGGGACTATGGCTACACCTTC. As protein: CAIGAGDYGYTF.

This clonotype was counted only a few times. The rearrangement joins TRBV29-1 to TRBJ1-4; TRBD1 matches 9 bases. Germline CDR1 and CDR2: SQVTM and ANQGSEA. V shed 7 bases and J 6 bases; nucleotides not matched to a gene: 9. There are 14 residues in the CDR3. CDR3 bases: TGCAGCGCTGGTCGGACAGGGGTAGATGAAAAACTGTTTTTT. It codes for CSAGRTGVDEKLFF.

Only a few counts were recorded for this clonotype. The chain carries TRBV11-2 and TRBJ2-3, with D maybe TRBD2 (7 bases). V was clipped by 2 bases and J by 1 base, with 16 bases between them. The germline V gene has CDR1 SGHAT and CDR2 FQNNGV. This CDR3 is 17 amino acids long. The CDR3 sequence is CASSLIKGRGGTDTQYF. The DNA of the CDR3 is TGTGCCAGCAGCTTAATTAAGGGGAGGGGGGGCACAGATACGCAGTATTTT.